The clone carrying this T cell receptor (beta chain) was observed a few times. Isolation of CD4+ naive, central memory, regulatory and stem cell-like memory cells was achieved by sorting via CD45RO/CCR7/CD25/CD127/CD95/CD27. The data stem from a study of beta chain features in type 1 diabetes. What was sequenced were expressed TCRB transcripts, since all of the isolated RNA had been reverse transcribed. Repertoires were generated with immunoSEQ multiplex PCR, while TCRdb's copy carries only in-frame clones and drops some. The sample has under 200,000 clones; roughly 8.1% are singletons. The germline gives CDR1 GTSNPN, CDR2 SVGIG (reference sequence). The V and J ends lost 0 bases and 4 bases respectively, with 15 bases between them. The CDR3 has 15 residues.

The J gene is TRBJ1-2, the V gene TRBV30; D might be TRBD1 (6 bases). Sequencing was carried out using central memory CD4+ T cells from blood. This sequence was found in a man between 18 and 35 years old in good health. In DNA, the CDR3 is TGTGCCTGGAGTGTAGGGGACAAGTCGGTCTATGGCTACACCTTC. Translating gives CAWSVGDKSVYGYTF.